One and the same sample provided the 17 T cell receptor beta chains below, sequenced in a study of shared clonotypes between healthy human individuals (dated by TCRdb to about 2020). For the CD8 naive samples, CD45RO-negative cells were positively selected for CCR7, yielding a CD45RA+CCR7+ population from which TemRA cells were excluded. Libraries were built with the immunoSEQ multiplex PCR assay. TCRdb provides this immuneACCESS table in a form limited to in-frame rearrangements. Some clones are lacking; in checked studies, under half of them reflect an unresolved V gene, and why the rest are absent is not known. This sample is represented by some 740,000 clones; 90% to 95% of them were singletons. Nearly 25% of the sample comes from the top ten. The sample comprised naive CD8+ T cells sorted from blood. The cell subset or site label here, explained by the study, means: CD45RA+CCR7+. These receptors were obtained from a man aged 25 to 45 in good health.

The chain has TRBV7-9 and TRBJ1-1, with a weak D call TRBD1 (6 bases). Trimming took off 5 bases at V and 8 bases at J, with 15 bases between the two ends. Germline V CDR1 and CDR2: SEHNR, FQNEAQ (reference sequence). The CDR3 loop spans 13 amino acids. Written as DNA, the CDR3 is TGTGCCAGCAGCACCGCCCCACAGGGAGAAGCTTTCTTT. Translated: CASSTAPQGEAFF.

The rearrangement links TRBV13 to TRBJ2-7; 7 bases agree with TRBD2. The CDR3 covers 14 residues. J was trimmed by 3 bases and V by 7 bases; bases with no gene match: 9. Germline V CDR1 and CDR2: PRHDT, FYEKMQ (reference sequence). This CDR3 is CASNSRRESYEQYF. In nucleotides, the CDR3 is TGTGCCAGCAACTCCCGGCGGGAGAGCTACGAGCAGTACTTC.

The gene calls are TRBV4-3 and TRBJ2-5, with TRBD1 matching over 8 bases. The CDR3 contains 16 residues. With V trimmed by 0 bases and J by 7 bases, 10 bases remained unmatched. Germline V gene lookup returns CDR1 LGHNA and CDR2 YSLEER. CDR3 bases: TGCGCCAGCAGCCAAGATTGGACAGGGTCGGGTGGGACCCAGTACTTC. Translation gives CASSQDWTGSGGTQYF.

The chain has TRBV6-6 and TRBJ2-7; D gene unclear. V was cut by 3 bases and J by 4 bases, with 16 bases left in between. CDR1 is MNHNY, CDR2 SVGAGI, per germline (reference sequence). The CDR3 length is 15 residues. CDR3 bases: TGTGCCAGCAGTTATCGCGCTCAGCCGATTTACGAGCAGTACTTC. Translated: CASSYRAQPIYEQYF.

The chain couples TRBV7-9 to TRBJ2-5, with 9 bases aligning to TRBD1. Germline V lookup: CDR1 SEHNR, CDR2 FQNEAQ (reference sequence). V shed 3 bases and J 2 bases; nucleotides not matched to a gene: 1. This CDR3 spans 14 amino acids. The CDR3 nucleotides are TGTGCCAGCAGCTTGACAGGGGGTCAAGAGACCCAGTACTTC. Protein sequence: CASSLTGGQETQYF.

This sequence joins TRBV29-1 and TRBJ2-1, with D possibly matching TRBD2 (5 bases). Germline CDR1 SQVTM, CDR2 ANQGSEA. The ends were cut back, 3 bases at V and 10 bases at J, with 16 bases in the middle. The length of the CDR3 is 13 residues. This CDR3 is CSVESKREGEQFF. CDR3 nucleotide sequence: TGCAGCGTTGAGTCGAAACGGGAAGGAGAGCAGTTCTTC.

A note on this clone: Since no conserved phenylalanine or tryptophan closes the CDR3, a read error is the likely cause. The DNA is omitted, as the CDR3 cannot be located on it reliably, and the CDR3 follows TCRdb's listing. This rearrangement joins TRBV11-2 to TRBJ2-3; the D call of TRBD2 is as the table states it, not checked on the DNA. Per germline, CDR1 SGHAT and CDR2 FQNNGV. The CDR3 is made up of 12 amino acids, end residues included. This chain's CDR3 is CASTQLASWPIY.

The rearrangement links TRBV4-2 to TRBJ2-3; D is undetermined. Germline CDR1 and CDR2: LGHNA and YNFKEQ. The CDR3 extends over 12 amino acids. Trimming cost V 1 base and J 5 bases, with 4 bases left between them. The CDR3 loop is CASSQGGDTQYF. In DNA form, the CDR3 reads TGTGCCAGCAGCCAAGGGGGAGATACGCAGTATTTT.

The chain joins TRBV27 to TRBJ2-7; 7 nucleotides match TRBD1. Germline V gene sequence: CDR1 MNHEY, CDR2 SMNVEV (reference sequence). The length of the CDR3 is 13 residues. V was pared by 5 bases and J by 7 bases, with 8 bases of the junction left unmatched. CDR3 bases: TGTGCCAGCAGTCCCGGGACAGCCTGGGAGCAGTACTTC. Its translation is CASSPGTAWEQYF.

This clone has a single count. V usage is TRBV4-3 and J usage is TRBJ2-7; D is possibly TRBD1 (5 bases). The CDR3 is 15 amino acids. Germline loops: CDR1 LGHNA, CDR2 YSLEER. Trimming took 0 bases from V and 0 from J, leaving 9 bases between them. CDR3 loop: CASSQDTGHSYEQYF. CDR3 coding DNA: TGCGCCAGCAGCCAAGACACAGGTCACTCCTACGAGCAGTACTTC.

The gene calls are TRBV7-9 and TRBJ1-4; the D is unclear. This CDR3 is built from 13 residues. The ends were cut back, 5 bases at V and 7 bases at J, with 11 bases in the middle. CDR1 is SEHNR and CDR2 is FQNEAQ in the germline V gene (reference sequence). Here the CDR3 DNA reads TGTGCCAGCAGCCCCGGATCGGCTGAAAAACTGTTTTTT. It specifies CASSPGSAEKLFF.

V gene TRBV7-8 combines with J gene TRBJ2-7; TRBD2 matches at 8 bases. Germline lookup yields CDR1 SGHVS and CDR2 FQNEAQ. The CDR3 sequence is 16 residues long. V gave up 4 bases and J gave up 4 bases; unmatched junction bases: 12. CDR3 in amino acids: CASSSGGGSGVYEQYF. CDR3 sequence (DNA): TGTGCCAGCAGCTCGGGCGGGGGGAGCGGGGTTTACGAGCAGTACTTC.

This chain connects TRBV28 to TRBJ2-7; D not certain. Germline CDR1 and CDR2: MDHEN and SYDVKM. V gave up 5 bases and J gave up 3 bases, with 5 bases separating them. CDR3 length equals 11 residues. Written as DNA, the CDR3 is TGTGCCAGCAGTCCCGACTACGAGCAGTACTTC. This gives the protein CASSPDYEQYF.

The gene calls are TRBV7-9 and TRBJ2-7; 10 nucleotides align to TRBD1. Per germline, CDR1 SEHNR and CDR2 FQNEAQ (reference sequence). CDR3 length: 17 residues. With V trimmed by 6 bases and J by 3 bases, 14 bases remained unmatched. The CDR3 DNA is TGTGCCAGCAGTTATACAAGCGGTGGGACAGGGGACTACGAGCAGTACTTC. This encodes CASSYTSGGTGDYEQYF.

This chain uses TRBV13 with TRBJ2-1; the match to TRBD2 covers 9 bases. Germline V gene sequence: CDR1 PRHDT, CDR2 FYEKMQ (reference sequence). The CDR3 is 16 residues long. The ends lost 0 bases at V and 10 bases at J; junction bases unmatched: 10. The CDR3 region has the DNA TGTGCCAGCAGCTTAGGGGCGGGAGGGCATACGAACGAGCAGTTCTTC. Its translation: CASSLGAGGHTNEQFF.

The V gene is TRBV9, the J gene TRBJ1-4; 8 positions agree with TRBD1. The CDR3 runs to 14 residues. Germline CDR1 is SGDLS and CDR2 is YYNGEE. The ends lost 1 base at V and 6 bases at J; junction bases unmatched: 2. In nucleotides, the CDR3 is TGTGCCAGCAGCGTACAGGGGGCGGATGAAAAACTGTTTTTT. Encoded protein: CASSVQGADEKLFF.

This clone has just one count. The CDR3 DNA is TGTGCCAGCAGTTTGGGGGCAGGAGACTCCTACAATGAGCAGTTCTTC. The encoded protein is CASSLGAGDSYNEQFF. The V gene is TRBV27, the J gene TRBJ2-1; tentatively, D is TRBD1 (6 bases). There are 16 residues in the CDR3. Trimming removed 3 bases at V and 0 bases at J, with 12 bases between. Germline lookup yields CDR1 MNHEY and CDR2 SMNVEV (reference sequence).